The 24 T cell receptor beta chains given below trace back to one sample, sequenced in a study of cytomegalovirus exposure and HLA in healthy donors. The primer mix had 60 Vbeta and 13 Jbeta primers. The data were produced by immunoSEQ multiplex PCR, yet TCRdb's version contains in-frame clones alone and is incomplete. The profile covers 100,000 or so clones, with roughly 80% appearing a single time and 10% taken by the ten largest. Input material: PBMCs. Source of these receptors: a man younger than 40 in good health and CMV-seropositive.

The V call is TRBV12-5, the J call TRBJ2-5; TRBD1 might be the D (6 bases). V gave up 2 bases and J gave up 4 bases, with 8 bases separating them. The CDR3 is 13 amino acids. Germline V lookup: CDR1 LGHNT, CDR2 FRNRAP. The CDR3 reads CASGLSGVETQYF. DNA for the CDR3: TGTGCTAGTGGTTTGTCAGGGGTAGAGACCCAGTACTTC.

This chain joins TRBV27 and TRBJ2-1, with 15 bases aligning to TRBD2. Germline CDR1 MNHEY, CDR2 SMNVEV (reference sequence). V was clipped by 5 bases and J by 6 bases; unmatched bases: 5. The CDR3 consists of 16 residues. The CDR3 coding sequence is TGTGCCAGCAGTAAGTGGACTAGCGGGGGGGCCAATGAGCAGTTCTTC. The encoded protein is CASSKWTSGGANEQFF.

V and J are TRBV6-4 and TRBJ2-3; the match to TRBD2 covers 12 bases. Trimming at V came to 5 bases and at J to 5 bases, leaving 5 bases not matched to a gene. CDR3 length: 15 amino acids. Germline V lookup: CDR1 MRHNA, CDR2 SNTAGT. Here the CDR3 DNA reads TGTGCCAGCAGTAATCTAGCGGGGGGGCTAGATACGCAGTATTTT. This encodes CASSNLAGGLDTQYF.

In regard to this clone: The sample has other DNA sequences that encode this CDR3 too. The rearrangement links TRBV7-9 to TRBJ2-1, with no clear D. V dropped 2 bases and J dropped 7 bases, with 3 bases sitting between them. Germline CDR1 and CDR2: SEHNR and FQNEAQ (reference sequence). The CDR3 runs to 11 residues. The CDR3 nucleotides read TGTGCCAGCAGCTTACTTAATGAGCAGTTCTTC. Residues: CASSLLNEQFF.

The V and J genes are TRBV5-1 and TRBJ2-3; TRBD2 aligns across 14 bases. Looked up from germline, CDR1 is SGHRS and CDR2 is YFSETQ. Losses at the gene ends were 9 bases for V and 4 bases for J; bases not matched to a gene: 7. The CDR3 is made up of 15 amino acids. CDR3 sequence (DNA): TGCGCCACGCGACCGACTAGCGGGGGGGCAGATACGCAGTATTTT. Amino acid sequence: CATRPTSGGADTQYF.

This clone was detected once. The rearrangement links TRBV11-2 to TRBJ2-7; 9 bases are shared with TRBD2. Germline CDR1 and CDR2: SGHAT and FQNNGV. This CDR3 spans 15 amino acids. Unmatched junction bases numbered 4, after V lost 2 bases and J lost 2 bases. The CDR3 region is CASSLSSGGTYEQYF. The CDR3 DNA follows: TGTGCCAGCAGCTTAAGTAGCGGGGGAACCTACGAGCAGTACTTC.

This clone was counted a few times. The chain links TRBV7-9 to TRBJ1-2; 10 bases are a match to TRBD1. Germline lookup yields CDR1 SEHNR and CDR2 FQNEAQ (reference sequence). The CDR3 consists of 14 residues. V dropped 4 bases and J dropped 5; count of bases not matched to a gene: 4. CDR3 sequence: CASSYPGQGYGYTF. The CDR3 nucleotides are TGTGCCAGCAGCTACCCGGGACAGGGGTATGGCTACACCTTC. Looking up the rest from reference TRBV7-9 and TRBJ1-2 gives the full variable domain: DTGVSQNPRHKITKRGQNVTFRCDPISEHNRLYWYRQTLGQGPEFLTYFQNEAQLEKSRLLSDRFSAERPKGSFSTLEIQRTEQGDSAMYLCASSYPGQGYGYTFGSGTRLTVV.

The chain joins TRBV6-5 to TRBJ1-2; 12 bases agree with TRBD1. CDR3 length equals 15 residues. The germline V gene encodes CDR1 MNHEY and CDR2 SVGAGI. J was trimmed by 4 bases and V by 6 bases; bases with no gene match: 6. The CDR3 protein is CASSAGTGGSYGYTF. DNA of the CDR3: TGTGCCAGCAGCGCAGGGACAGGGGGCTCCTATGGCTACACCTTC.

The chain links TRBV28 to TRBJ1-4; perhaps TRBD1 as D (5 bases). The CDR3 is 16 amino acids. In germline, CDR1 is MDHEN, CDR2 SYDVKM. V shed 7 bases and J shed 2 bases, with 17 bases lying between them. The CDR3 here is CASTHRGYRTNEKLFF. For the CDR3, the DNA is TGTGCCAGCACCCACCGGGGGTATCGGACTAATGAAAAACTGTTTTTT.

V and J are TRBV5-1 and TRBJ2-1; a weak D match, TRBD2 (6 bases). Deletions cut 0 bases from V and 10 bases from J, with 11 bases between. This CDR3 has 13 residues. Germline V lookup: CDR1 SGHRS, CDR2 YFSETQ. The CDR3 here is CASSLGGLAEQFF. The DNA for the CDR3 is TGCGCCAGCAGCTTGGGTGGGCTAGCGGAGCAGTTCTTC.

V gene TRBV19 combines with J gene TRBJ2-1; D might be TRBD2 (6 bases). The V and J ends lost 8 bases and 0 bases respectively, with 17 bases between them. CDR1 is LNHDA, CDR2 SQIVND, per germline (reference sequence). The CDR3 covers 16 residues. CDR3 bases: TGTGCCAGTGCCCTGGGGCCGGGGGTCTCCTACAATGAGCAGTTCTTC. Encoded protein: CASALGPGVSYNEQFF.

V gene TRBV28 combines with J gene TRBJ2-7, with D possibly matching TRBD1 (6 bases). Germline V CDR1 and CDR2: MDHEN, SYDVKM. Trimming pared 3 bases from V and 3 bases from J, leaving 12 bases between. The CDR3 is 14 residues long. The CDR3 DNA sequence: TGTGCCAGCAGTTTCTATCAGGGGAACTACGAGCAGTACTTC. Residues: CASSFYQGNYEQYF.

The chain carries TRBV28 and TRBJ1-6, with TRBD1 matching 9 bases. Germline V gene sequence: CDR1 MDHEN, CDR2 SYDVKM. The CDR3 runs to 15 residues. After removal of 5 bases from V and 10 bases from J, the junction contained 9 bases not matched to a gene. CDR3 nucleotide sequence: TGTGCCAGCAGTCCACCGGGACAGGGTTTCTCACCCCTCCACTTT. Translating it yields CASSPPGQGFSPLHF.

The CDR3, as DNA: TGTGCCAGCTCACCAGACAGCACCAATTCACCCCTCCACTTT. It codes for CASSPDSTNSPLHF. This sequence joins TRBV18 and TRBJ1-6; TRBD1 is a possible D gene (5 bases). The germline V and J ends were trimmed by 2 bases and 7 bases, with 9 bases remaining between them. The CDR3 extends over 14 amino acids. From germline, CDR1 is KGHSH and CDR2 LQKENI.

V and J are TRBV5-1 and TRBJ2-7; 7 bases match TRBD2. V lost 0 bases and J lost 0; bases outside the gene matches: 0. Germline CDR1 SGHRS, CDR2 YFSETQ. This CDR3 is 14 amino acids long. For the CDR3, the DNA is TGCGCCAGCAGCTTGGGGACTAGCTCCTACGAGCAGTACTTC. This encodes CASSLGTSSYEQYF.

The chain joins TRBV7-6 to TRBJ2-3, with 12 bases identical to TRBD2. This CDR3 comprises 14 residues. V was pared by 6 bases and J by 6 bases, with 4 bases of the junction left unmatched. From germline, CDR1 is SGHVS and CDR2 FNYEAQ. The CDR3 DNA reads TGTGCCAGCAGTCTCGGGACTAGCGGGGATACGCAGTATTTT. As protein: CASSLGTSGDTQYF.

This clone showed up just a few times. The CDR3 loop reads CASSLGLILETEAFF. CDR3 coding DNA: TGTGCCAGCAGCTTAGGCCTTATCCTTGAGACTGAAGCTTTCTTT. This chain uses TRBV13 with TRBJ1-1, with D uncertain. The germline gives CDR1 PRHDT, CDR2 FYEKMQ (reference sequence). Trimming pared 0 bases from V and 5 bases from J, leaving 13 bases between. This CDR3 has 15 amino acids.

The V gene is TRBV7-2, the J gene TRBJ2-3, with 12 nucleotides matching TRBD2. V dropped 2 bases and J dropped 4; count of bases not matched to a gene: 1. There are 15 residues in the CDR3. Germline assignment: CDR1 SGHTA and CDR2 FQGNSA. CDR3 sequence: CASSLLAGGADTQYF. The CDR3 bases are TGTGCCAGCAGCTTACTAGCGGGGGGGGCAGATACGCAGTATTTT.

The chain links TRBV7-9 to TRBJ2-7; 8 nucleotides line up with TRBD2. The CDR3 runs to 17 residues. From germline, CDR1 is SEHNR and CDR2 FQNEAQ (reference sequence). The V segment lost 5 bases and the J segment 1 base; nucleotides outside the gene matches: 13. The CDR3 DNA is TGTGCCAGCAGCCCCGCGCCCGGGGGGGTTGGGTCCTACGAGCAGTACTTC. It is translated as CASSPAPGGVGSYEQYF.

The chain uses TRBV13 and TRBJ2-7; TRBD1 agrees at 10 bases. Unmatched junction bases numbered 11, after V lost 5 bases and J lost 1 base. The CDR3 covers 17 residues. The germline gives CDR1 PRHDT, CDR2 FYEKMQ (reference sequence). In DNA, the CDR3 is TGTGCCAGCAGCCCTCCGGGACAGGGGTGGGCTTCCTACGAGCAGTACTTC. Translating gives CASSPPGQGWASYEQYF.

The chain carries TRBV5-1 and TRBJ2-1, with unresolved D. This CDR3 spans 15 amino acids. Germline V CDR1 and CDR2: SGHRS, YFSETQ. Trimming took 1 base from V and 4 from J, leaving 12 bases between them. The CDR3 DNA sequence: TGCGCCAGCAGCTTGTTCCAGATTTCTTACAATGAGCAGTTCTTC. This codes for CASSLFQISYNEQFF.

V usage is TRBV6-6 and J usage is TRBJ1-2; 7 bases line up with TRBD1. CDR1 is MNHNY, CDR2 SVGAGI, per germline (reference sequence). The CDR3 covers 15 residues. Trimming took 2 bases from V and 4 from J; bases not matched to a gene: 7. The CDR3 region is CASSYPTDRVYGYTF. The CDR3 region has the DNA TGTGCCAGCAGTTACCCGACCGACAGGGTCTATGGCTACACCTTC.

The gene calls are TRBV6-1 and TRBJ2-7; TRBD2 is a possible D gene (5 bases). Germline assignment: CDR1 MNHNS and CDR2 SASEGT. CDR3 length: 15 amino acids. V lost 4 bases to trimming and J lost 2 bases, with 15 bases between them. CDR3 sequence (DNA): TGTGCCAGCAGTGTGAAGAATAGGGAGCCCTACGAGCAGTACTTC. Its protein product is CASSVKNREPYEQYF.

The chain couples TRBV2 to TRBJ2-1; TRBD2 matches 9 bases. CDR3 length: 14 residues. Germline V gene sequence: CDR1 SNHLY, CDR2 FYNNEI. V was pared by 8 bases and J by 8 bases, with 10 bases of the junction left unmatched. As DNA, the CDR3 is TGTGCCAGCTTCTGGGCGGGGGGGCTTGATGAGCAGTTCTTC. Encoded protein: CASFWAGGLDEQFF.